A single sample is the source of the 31 T cell receptor beta chains below, sequenced in a study of T cell changes during pregnancy in multiple sclerosis. Sequenced by immunoSEQ multiplex PCR; TCRdb stores in-frame clones only, minus some. The sample carries 18,000 or so clones, 88% recorded once. This specimen consisted of CD4+ T cells from peripheral blood mononuclear cells, obtained in the first trimester of pregnancy. Receptors originate from a female donor in good health, enrolled as a control in a pregnancy study.

The table lists this clone with a count of one. The chain joins TRBV6-1 to TRBJ2-7; TRBD1 matches 9 bases. Germline assignment: CDR1 MNHNS and CDR2 SASEGT. This CDR3 contains 13 residues. V dropped 6 bases and J dropped 5; count of bases not matched to a gene: 5. CDR3 coding DNA: TGTGCCAGCAGCCGGACAGGGGAGAACGAGCAGTACTTC. Its protein product is CASSRTGENEQYF.

The chain recombines TRBV30 with TRBJ1-2; no firm D call. Trimming took 3 bases from V and 9 from J, leaving 17 bases between them. Germline loops: CDR1 GTSNPN, CDR2 SVGIG (reference sequence). The CDR3 contains 13 residues. The CDR3 DNA follows: TGTGCCTGGAGGCCCGGGGTACTATGGAGCTACACCTTC. Residues: CAWRPGVLWSYTF. The full variable domain, rest sourced from reference TRBV30 and TRBJ1-2, is SQTIHQWPATLVQPVGSPLSLECTVEGTSNPNLYWYRQAAGRGLQLLFYSVGIGQISSEVPQNLSASRPQDRQFILSSKKLLLSDSGFYLCAWRPGVLWSYTFGSGTRLTVV.

J is TRBJ2-7 and V is TRBV10-1; TRBD2 might be the D (5 bases). Trimming removed 3 bases from V and 3 bases from J, with 12 bases in between. In germline, CDR1 is WNHNN, CDR2 SYGVQD (reference sequence). There are 14 residues in the CDR3. CDR3 nucleotides: TGCGCCAGCAGTGAACGGGCGGACTTCTACGAGCAGTACTTC. Protein sequence: CASSERADFYEQYF.

The chain carries TRBV25-1 and TRBJ1-5, with a weak D call TRBD1 (5 bases). CDR1 and CDR2 from the germline V gene are MGHDK and SYGVNS. Trimming removed 3 bases from V and 7 bases from J, with 13 bases in between. The CDR3 is 14 amino acids. The CDR3 protein is CASSEGGFRQPQHF. The CDR3 coding sequence is TGTGCCAGCAGTGAGGGGGGATTTCGCCAGCCCCAGCATTTT.

The chain uses TRBV5-1 and TRBJ1-4; 7 bases fit TRBD1. CDR3 length: 16 residues. V lost 4 bases and J lost 0; bases outside the gene matches: 6. In germline, CDR1 is SGHRS, CDR2 YFSETQ. The chain's CDR3 is CASSPDRPPTNEKLFF. CDR3 nucleotide sequence: TGCGCCAGCAGCCCGGACAGGCCCCCAACTAATGAAAAACTGTTTTTT.

This sequence joins TRBV7-8 and TRBJ1-5; 10 bases are shared with TRBD1. The V gene end was trimmed by 7 bases and the J gene end by 2 bases; junction bases not matched to a gene: 5. CDR1 and CDR2 from the germline V gene are SGHVS and FQNEAQ. This CDR3 contains 15 residues. CDR3 residues: CASTQDRGGNQPQHF. The CDR3 DNA reads as TGTGCCAGCACCCAGGACAGGGGGGGCAATCAGCCCCAGCATTTT.

This clone was seen only once. The chain uses TRBV27 and TRBJ1-2; D might be TRBD1 (5 bases). The germline gives CDR1 MNHEY, CDR2 SMNVEV (reference sequence). Trimming took 10 bases from V and 7 from J, leaving 13 bases between them. The CDR3 length is 11 residues. CDR3 amino acids: CATLGGSGYTF. In DNA form, the CDR3 reads TGTGCCACCCTTGGGGGGTCTGGCTACACCTTC.

The chain combines TRBV2 with TRBJ1-1; TRBD1 matches at 10 bases. Germline assignment: CDR1 SNHLY and CDR2 FYNNEI. There are 15 residues in the CDR3. Trimming removed 5 bases from V and 5 bases from J; junction bases left unmatched: 8. CDR3 region: CASSRRQGAGTEAFF. DNA for the CDR3: TGTGCCAGCAGTCGTCGACAGGGGGCAGGAACTGAAGCTTTCTTT.

J is TRBJ2-7 and V is TRBV29-1, with 7 positions matching TRBD1. The germline gives CDR1 SQVTM, CDR2 ANQGSEA. The CDR3 covers 14 residues. With V trimmed by 4 bases and J by 3 bases, 9 bases remained unmatched. CDR3 in amino acids: CSVGGRQGGYEQYF. The CDR3 region has the DNA TGCAGCGTTGGCGGCCGACAGGGTGGCTACGAGCAGTACTTC.

The genes are TRBV15 and TRBJ2-7, with 12 bases fitting TRBD2. CDR3 length equals 17 residues. In germline, CDR1 is LNHNV, CDR2 YYDKDF (reference sequence). J gave up 5 bases and V 0 bases, and 8 bases lay outside the gene matches. The CDR3 DNA reads TGTGCCACCAGCAGAGACCCGACTAGCGGGAGCGGTAACGAGCAGTACTTC. Protein product: CATSRDPTSGSGNEQYF.

V and J are TRBV11-2 and TRBJ1-1; TRBD1 agrees at 10 bases. This CDR3 region has 17 residues. Germline lookup yields CDR1 SGHAT and CDR2 FQNNGV. Unmatched junction bases numbered 9, after V lost 5 bases and J lost 0 bases. DNA for the CDR3: TGTGCCAGCAGCACGAGGGGGGACAGGGGATTGAACACTGAAGCTTTCTTT. Translating gives CASSTRGDRGLNTEAFF.

The chain combines TRBV29-1 with TRBJ2-7; 8 bases map to TRBD1. The J segment lost 7 bases and the V segment lost 6 bases, leaving 14 bases of the junction unmatched. This CDR3 region has 14 residues. Looked up from germline, CDR1 is SQVTM and CDR2 is ANQGSEA. CDR3 residues: CSVISPGQVWEQYF. Here the CDR3 DNA reads TGCAGCGTCATATCCCCGGGACAGGTCTGGGAGCAGTACTTC.

The chain carries TRBV19 and TRBJ1-2, with D unclear. Trimming removed 7 bases from V and 8 bases from J, with 14 bases in between. The V gene's germline CDR1 is LNHDA and CDR2 SQIVND (reference sequence). CDR3 length equals 12 residues. For the CDR3, the DNA is TGTGCCAGTAAGGGCGGGTATTACGGCTACACCTTC. As protein: CASKGGYYGYTF.

This sequence joins TRBV19 and TRBJ2-1; D is ambiguous. V lost 4 bases and J lost 8, with 9 bases in between. Germline-derived CDR1 and CDR2 are LNHDA and SQIVND (reference sequence). The CDR3 contains 12 residues. CDR3 nucleotides: TGTGCCAGTAGTACCTATCGGGATGAGCAGTTCTTC. It codes for CASSTYRDEQFF.

The CDR3 region has the DNA TGTGCCAGCGGAATCCGGGGATCCCCCACAGATACGCAGTATTTT. Amino acid sequence: CASGIRGSPTDTQYF. The rearrangement joins TRBV6-5 to TRBJ2-3, with D maybe TRBD2 (5 bases). CDR3 length: 15 amino acids. CDR1 and CDR2 (germline): MNHEY, SVGAGI. Trimming took off 8 bases at V and 2 bases at J, with 17 bases between the two ends.

The rearrangement joins TRBV11-3 to TRBJ2-7; 11 bases are shared with TRBD1. Germline CDR1 and CDR2: SGHNT and YENEEA. The CDR3 covers 15 residues. The ends lost 1 base at V and 4 bases at J; junction bases unmatched: 3. For the CDR3, the DNA is TGTGCCAGCAGCTTAGTGGGGACAGGGGGATACGAGCAGTACTTC. It codes for CASSLVGTGGYEQYF.

V gene TRBV25-1 combines with J gene TRBJ2-1, with D unclear. Trimming took off 4 bases at V and 8 bases at J, with 12 bases between the two ends. The V gene's germline CDR1 is MGHDK and CDR2 SYGVNS. The CDR3 runs 13 residues. CDR3 amino acids: CASSGFRRDEQFF. CDR3 nucleotide sequence: TGTGCCAGCAGTGGGTTCCGTCGGGATGAGCAGTTCTTC. Full variable domain (rest looked up from reference TRBV25-1 and TRBJ2-1): EADIYQTPRYLVIGTGKKITLECSQTMGHDKMYWYQQDPGMELHLIHYSYGVNSTEKGDLSSESTVSRIRTEHFPLTLESARPSHTSQYLCASSGFRRDEQFFGPGTRLTVL.

The rearrangement uses TRBV11-3 and TRBJ1-4, with D perhaps TRBD1 (6 bases). The CDR3 sequence is 15 residues long. V was cut by 5 bases and J by 7 bases, with 17 bases left in between. CDR1 SGHNT and CDR2 YENEEA come from the germline V gene. The CDR3 region is CASSIPQGRGEKLFF. The CDR3 DNA reads TGTGCCAGCAGCATTCCACAGGGTCGGGGTGAAAAACTGTTTTTT.

The V and J genes are TRBV7-6 and TRBJ2-1, with 13 bases fitting TRBD2. CDR3 size: 16 residues. Germline loops: CDR1 SGHVS, CDR2 FNYEAQ. V shed 4 bases, J shed 5 bases, and the junction held 5 bases outside the gene matches. As DNA, the CDR3 is TGTGCCAGCAGCTCGTCGGGACTAGCGGGGAACAATGAGCAGTTCTTC. Protein: CASSSSGLAGNNEQFF.

The rearrangement links TRBV5-1 to TRBJ2-5; TRBD2 matches 10 bases. CDR1 and CDR2 (germline): SGHRS, YFSETQ. V dropped 0 bases and J dropped 5; count of bases not matched to a gene: 7. CDR3 length: 16 residues. CDR3 protein: CASSLVPAGGSETQYF. CDR3 DNA sequence: TGCGCCAGCAGCTTGGTCCCAGCGGGGGGGTCTGAGACCCAGTACTTC.

The rearrangement links TRBV30 to TRBJ2-2, with 10 bases aligning to TRBD1. Germline V gene data show CDR1 as GTSNPN and CDR2 as SVGIG (reference sequence). This CDR3 has 16 amino acids. After removal of 4 bases from V and 4 bases from J, the junction contained 9 bases not matched to a gene. The CDR3 protein is CAWNLDRGSSTGELFF. Here the CDR3 DNA reads TGTGCCTGGAACTTGGACAGGGGGAGCAGCACCGGGGAGCTGTTTTTT. The full variable domain, its missing parts supplied by reference TRBV30 and TRBJ2-2, is SQTIHQWPATLVQPVGSPLSLECTVEGTSNPNLYWYRQAAGRGLQLLFYSVGIGQISSEVPQNLSASRPQDRQFILSSKKLLLSDSGFYLCAWNLDRGSSTGELFFGEGSRLTVL.

A remark on this clone: Its ends do not fully match the called genes, so a read error is possible. The chain links TRBV19 to TRBJ2-5; D is unresolved. CDR1 and CDR2 (germline): LNHDA, SQIVND (reference sequence). The CDR3 contains 17 residues. CDR3 sequence reads: CASSIELGTAVQETQYF. As DNA, the CDR3 is TGTGCCAGTAGCATAGAGTTAGGCACCGCGGTCCAAGAGACCCAGTACTTC.

This chain uses TRBV18 with TRBJ1-1; 9 bases agree with TRBD1. CDR1 and CDR2 (germline): KGHSH, LQKENI. The CDR3 runs to 15 residues. Trimming cost V 5 bases and J 6 bases; bases outside gene matches: 10. CDR3 amino acids: CASSFQGQGGSEAFF. The CDR3 region has the DNA TGTGCCAGCTCATTTCAGGGACAGGGAGGGTCTGAAGCTTTCTTT. Drawing the rest from reference TRBV18 and TRBJ1-1, the complete variable domain is NAGVMQNPRHLVRRRGQEARLRCSPMKGHSHVYWYRQLPEEGLKFMVYLQKENIIDESGMPKERFSAEFPKEGPSILRIQQVVRGDSAAYFCASSFQGQGGSEAFFGQGTRLTVV.

J is TRBJ1-1 and V is TRBV30; 7 nucleotides align to TRBD1. The CDR3 length is 11 residues. Germline lookup yields CDR1 GTSNPN and CDR2 SVGIG (reference sequence). The V segment lost 3 bases and the J segment 12 bases; nucleotides outside the gene matches: 7. CDR3 loop: CAWSRQGSTFF. The CDR3 region has the DNA TGTGCCTGGAGCCGACAGGGTTCAACTTTCTTT.

The V and J genes are TRBV27 and TRBJ2-7, with D possibly TRBD2 on 7 matching bases. The CDR3 is 13 amino acids. Trimming took 6 bases from V and 7 from J, leaving 16 bases between them. Germline CDR1 reads MNHEY; CDR2 reads SMNVEV (reference sequence). CDR3: CASRRGGAWEQYF. The CDR3 DNA reads TGTGCCAGCAGGAGAGGGGGGGCTTGGGAGCAGTACTTC.

V is TRBV11-3 and J is TRBJ2-3; D unclear. Deletions cut 5 bases from V and 2 bases from J, with 11 bases between. CDR1 and CDR2 from the germline V gene are SGHNT and YENEEA. The CDR3 runs to 14 residues. The DNA of the CDR3 is TGTGCCAGCAGCATAGGATACACCACAGATACGCAGTATTTT. This sequence encodes CASSIGYTTDTQYF.

This chain joins TRBV10-3 and TRBJ2-7; 13 bases line up with TRBD2. Germline loops: CDR1 ENHRY, CDR2 SYGVKD. This CDR3 has 13 amino acids. The junction had 6 bases not matched to a gene; V was cut back by 10 bases and J by 6 bases. In DNA form, the CDR3 reads TGTGCCACCAAACTAGCGGGAGGGAGCGAGCAGTACTTC. Translated: CATKLAGGSEQYF.

The V gene is TRBV7-6, the J gene TRBJ2-7; D perhaps matches TRBD2 (6 bases). This CDR3 region has 13 residues. Trimming stripped 5 bases from V and 6 bases from J, with 14 bases between. In germline, CDR1 is SGHVS, CDR2 FNYEAQ. The CDR3 DNA reads TGTGCCAGCAGCCCAGGCGGGGTCCGCGAGCAGTACTTC. Translated: CASSPGGVREQYF. The full variable domain, rest sourced from reference TRBV7-6 and TRBJ2-7, is GAGVSQSPRYKVTKRGQDVALRCDPISGHVSLYWYRQALGQGPEFLTYFNYEAQQDKSGLPNDRFSAERPEGSISTLTIQRTEQRDSAMYRCASSPGGVREQYFGPGTRLTVT.

V usage is TRBV11-2 and J usage is TRBJ2-1, with 9 bases matching TRBD2. The CDR3 length is 16 residues. Germline trimming cut 4 bases from V and 3 bases from J; bases unmatched to any gene: 7. Germline CDR1 and CDR2: SGHAT and FQNNGV. The DNA for the CDR3 is TGTGCCAGCAGCTCAGCGGTGACTAGCGGCTACAATGAGCAGTTCTTC. It yields the protein CASSSAVTSGYNEQFF.

The chain joins TRBV5-8 to TRBJ2-5; TRBD1 agrees at 11 bases. Germline lookup yields CDR1 SGHTS and CDR2 YDEGEE. This CDR3 has 15 residues. J gave up 4 bases and V 4 bases, and 6 bases lay outside the gene matches. The CDR3 is CASSGGQGVGETQYF. As DNA, the CDR3 is TGTGCCAGCAGCGGGGGACAGGGGGTCGGAGAGACCCAGTACTTC.

This chain connects TRBV5-6 to TRBJ2-7; a possible D gene is TRBD2 (6 bases). The ends were cut back, 0 bases at V and 5 bases at J, with 18 bases in the middle. Looked up from germline, CDR1 is SGHDT and CDR2 is YYEEEE. This CDR3 has 16 amino acids. CDR3: CASSLASAGPPHEQYF. In DNA, the CDR3 is TGTGCCAGCAGCTTGGCCTCGGCGGGGCCGCCCCACGAGCAGTACTTC.